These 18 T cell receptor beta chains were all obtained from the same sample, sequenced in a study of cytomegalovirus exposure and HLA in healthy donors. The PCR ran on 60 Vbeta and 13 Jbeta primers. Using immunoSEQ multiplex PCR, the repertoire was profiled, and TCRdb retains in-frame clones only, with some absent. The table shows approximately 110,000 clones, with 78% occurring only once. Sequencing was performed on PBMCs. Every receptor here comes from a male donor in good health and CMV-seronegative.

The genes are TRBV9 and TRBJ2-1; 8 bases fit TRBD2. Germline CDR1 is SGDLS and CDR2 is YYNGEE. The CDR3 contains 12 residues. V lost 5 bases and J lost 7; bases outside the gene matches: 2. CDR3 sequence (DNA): TGTGCCAGCAGTGGACTAGCAAATGAGCAGTTCTTC. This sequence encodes CASSGLANEQFF.

Written as DNA, the CDR3 is TGCGCCAGCAGCCAACGGACAGGGGGGAATCAGCCCCAGCATTTT. Translating gives CASSQRTGGNQPQHF. J is TRBJ1-5 and V is TRBV4-3; 10 positions match TRBD1. The CDR3 has 15 residues. Germline V lookup: CDR1 LGHNA, CDR2 YSLEER. With 2 bases clipped from V and 4 bases from J, the junction kept 2 bases outside the gene matches.

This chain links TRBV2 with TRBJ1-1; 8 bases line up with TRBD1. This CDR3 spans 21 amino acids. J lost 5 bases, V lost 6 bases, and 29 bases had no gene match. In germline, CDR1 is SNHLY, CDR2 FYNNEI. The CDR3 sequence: CASRGNSGTGAWISTRTEAFF. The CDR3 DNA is TGTGCCAGCAGAGGAAACTCCGGGACAGGTGCGTGGATCTCGACTAGGACTGAAGCTTTCTTT.

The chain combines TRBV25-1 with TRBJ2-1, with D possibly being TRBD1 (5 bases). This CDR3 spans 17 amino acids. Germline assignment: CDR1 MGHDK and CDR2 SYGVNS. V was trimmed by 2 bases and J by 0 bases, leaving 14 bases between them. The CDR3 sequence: CASSEPQGHGSYNEQFF. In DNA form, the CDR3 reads TGTGCCAGCAGTGAACCCCAGGGCCACGGCTCCTACAATGAGCAGTTCTTC.

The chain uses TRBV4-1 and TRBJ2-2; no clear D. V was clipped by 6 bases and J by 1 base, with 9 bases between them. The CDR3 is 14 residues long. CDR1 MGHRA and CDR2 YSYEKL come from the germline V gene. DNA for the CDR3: TGCGCCAGCAGGGATCGAGGGAACACCGGGGAGCTGTTTTTT. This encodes CASRDRGNTGELFF.

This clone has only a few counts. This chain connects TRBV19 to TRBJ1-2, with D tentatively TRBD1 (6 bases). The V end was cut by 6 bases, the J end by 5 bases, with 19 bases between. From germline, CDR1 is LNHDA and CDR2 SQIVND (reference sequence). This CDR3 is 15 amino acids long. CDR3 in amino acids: CASSLSGTLGYGYTF. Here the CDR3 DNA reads TGTGCCAGTAGCCTTTCCGGGACACTGGGGTATGGCTACACCTTC.

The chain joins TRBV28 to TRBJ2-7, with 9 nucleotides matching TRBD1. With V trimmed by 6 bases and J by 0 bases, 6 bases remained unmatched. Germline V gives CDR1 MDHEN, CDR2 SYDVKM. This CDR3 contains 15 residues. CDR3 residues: CASRGGTGNSYEQYF. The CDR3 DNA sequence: TGTGCCAGCAGGGGGGGGACAGGGAACTCCTACGAGCAGTACTTC.

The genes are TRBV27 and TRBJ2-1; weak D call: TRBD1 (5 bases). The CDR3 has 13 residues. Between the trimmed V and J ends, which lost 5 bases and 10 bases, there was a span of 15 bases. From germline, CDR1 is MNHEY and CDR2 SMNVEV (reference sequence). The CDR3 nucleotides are TGTGCCAGCAGTCCCACAGGATCGTGGGAGCAGTTCTTC. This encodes CASSPTGSWEQFF.

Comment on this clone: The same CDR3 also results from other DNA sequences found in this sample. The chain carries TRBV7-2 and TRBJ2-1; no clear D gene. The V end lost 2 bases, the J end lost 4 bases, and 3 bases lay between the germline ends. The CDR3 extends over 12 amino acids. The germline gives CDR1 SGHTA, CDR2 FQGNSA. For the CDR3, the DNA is TGTGCCAGCAGCTTATCTTACAATGAGCAGTTCTTC. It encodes CASSLSYNEQFF. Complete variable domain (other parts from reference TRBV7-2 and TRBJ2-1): GAGVSQSPSNKVTEKGKDVELRCDPISGHTALYWYRQSLGQGLEFLIYFQGNSAPDKSGLPSDRFSAERTGGSVSTLTIQRTQQEDSAVYLCASSLSYNEQFFGPGTRLTVL.

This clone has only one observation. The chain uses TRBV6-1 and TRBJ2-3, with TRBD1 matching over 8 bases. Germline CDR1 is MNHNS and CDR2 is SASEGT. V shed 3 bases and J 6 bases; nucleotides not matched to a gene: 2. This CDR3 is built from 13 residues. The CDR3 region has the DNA TGTGCCAGCAGTGACAGGGGGCCGGATACGCAGTATTTT. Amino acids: CASSDRGPDTQYF.

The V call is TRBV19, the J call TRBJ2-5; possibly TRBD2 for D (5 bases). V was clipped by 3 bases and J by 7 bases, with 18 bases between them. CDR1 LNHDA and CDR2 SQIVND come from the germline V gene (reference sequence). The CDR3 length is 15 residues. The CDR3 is CASSISFGAGGTQYF. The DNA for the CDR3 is TGTGCCAGTAGTATCTCTTTTGGAGCCGGAGGGACCCAGTACTTC.

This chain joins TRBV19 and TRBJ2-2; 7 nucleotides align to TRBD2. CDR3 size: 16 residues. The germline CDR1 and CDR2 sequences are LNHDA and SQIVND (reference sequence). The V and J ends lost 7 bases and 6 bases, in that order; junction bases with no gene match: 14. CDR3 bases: TGTGCCAGTAAAAACTTAGCGGGCGGGGCCCCCGGGGAGCTGTTTTTT. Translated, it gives CASKNLAGGAPGELFF.

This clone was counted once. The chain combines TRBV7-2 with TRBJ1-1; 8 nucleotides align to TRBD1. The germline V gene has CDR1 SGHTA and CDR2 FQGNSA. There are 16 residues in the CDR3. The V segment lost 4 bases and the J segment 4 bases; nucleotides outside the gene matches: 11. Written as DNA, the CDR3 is TGTGCCAGCAGCTCGCCCGGGACAGGTAAAGCCACTGAAGCTTTCTTT. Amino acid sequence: CASSSPGTGKATEAFF.

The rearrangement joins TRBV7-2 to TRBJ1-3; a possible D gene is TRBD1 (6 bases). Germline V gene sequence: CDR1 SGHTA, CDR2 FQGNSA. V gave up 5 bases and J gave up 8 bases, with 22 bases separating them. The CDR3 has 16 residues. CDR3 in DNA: TGTGCCAGCAGCGGGGGGCCGGCGGGGGCGGGACACACCATATATTTT. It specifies CASSGGPAGAGHTIYF.

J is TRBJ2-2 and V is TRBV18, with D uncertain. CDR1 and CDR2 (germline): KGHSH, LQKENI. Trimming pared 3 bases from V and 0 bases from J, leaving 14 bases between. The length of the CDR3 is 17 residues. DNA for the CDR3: TGTGCCAGCTCACCCCGTCAGGCCCAGGCGAACACCGGGGAGCTGTTTTTT. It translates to CASSPRQAQANTGELFF.

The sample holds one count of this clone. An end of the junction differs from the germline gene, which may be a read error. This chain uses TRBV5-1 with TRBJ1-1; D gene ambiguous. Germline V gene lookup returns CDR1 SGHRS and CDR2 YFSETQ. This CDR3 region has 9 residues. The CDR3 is CASSPAENF. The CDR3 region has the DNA TGCGCCAGCAGCCCGGCGGAGAACTTT.

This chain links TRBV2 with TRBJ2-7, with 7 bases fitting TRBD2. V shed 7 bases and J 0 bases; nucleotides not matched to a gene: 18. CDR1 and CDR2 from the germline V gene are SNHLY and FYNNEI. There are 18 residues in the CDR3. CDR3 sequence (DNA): TGTGCCAGCATCCCTAAGGGTAGCGGGCCACGAAGCTCCTACGAGCAGTACTTC. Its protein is CASIPKGSGPRSSYEQYF.

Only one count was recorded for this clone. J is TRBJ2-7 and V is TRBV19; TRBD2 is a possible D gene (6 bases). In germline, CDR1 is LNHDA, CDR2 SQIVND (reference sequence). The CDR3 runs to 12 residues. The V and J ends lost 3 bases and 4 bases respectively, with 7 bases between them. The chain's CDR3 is CASSIGTYEQYF. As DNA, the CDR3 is TGTGCCAGTAGTATCGGGACTTACGAGCAGTACTTC.